The next 29 T cell receptor beta chains were all read from a single sample in a study of somatic mutations in cytotoxic T cells in rheumatoid arthritis (dated by TCRdb to the late 2010s). The library relied on the immunoSEQ multiplex PCR assay. Sourced from immuneACCESS, this table was stored by TCRdb with only in-frame sequences that have V and J called. A share of the clones is absent; for the studies checked, an unresolved V gene accounts for under half, and the remainder has no known explanation. For this sample there are fewer than 25,000 clones; 82% appear just once. The leading ten clones occupy 10% of the sample. What was sequenced was CD8+ T cells sorted from blood. The receptors come from a woman aged 45-65 years in good health.

V is TRBV4-1 and J is TRBJ1-1, with D perhaps matching TRBD1 (6 bases). Germline V gene lookup returns CDR1 MGHRA and CDR2 YSYEKL. Deletions cut 6 bases from V and 4 bases from J, with 15 bases between. The CDR3 sequence is 14 residues long. The CDR3 here is CASRRGGEVTEAFF. As DNA, the CDR3 is TGCGCCAGCAGGAGGGGGGGCGAGGTCACTGAAGCTTTCTTT.

This sequence joins TRBV5-1 and TRBJ2-5, with 7 bases identical to TRBD1. Trimming took 4 bases from V and 1 from J; bases not matched to a gene: 7. The CDR3 loop spans 15 amino acids. CDR1 is SGHRS, CDR2 YFSETQ, per germline. Written as DNA, the CDR3 is TGCGCCAGCAGCGCTACGGGGACAGTCCAAGAGACCCAGTACTTC. It encodes CASSATGTVQETQYF.

Written as DNA, the CDR3 is TGTGCCAGTAGTGGGAGCTACACCGGGGAGCTGTTTTTT. This codes for CASSGSYTGELFF. The chain uses TRBV19 and TRBJ2-2; maybe TRBD2 (5 bases). CDR1 LNHDA and CDR2 SQIVND come from the germline V gene (reference sequence). This CDR3 has 13 amino acids. Trimming took off 5 bases at V and 3 bases at J, with 7 bases between the two ends.

V gene TRBV7-3 combines with J gene TRBJ2-1, with 10 bases that match TRBD2. The CDR3 is 16 amino acids. The V gene's germline CDR1 is SGHTA and CDR2 FQGTGA. The ends lost 5 bases at V and 7 bases at J; junction bases unmatched: 11. The CDR3 DNA is TGTGCCAGCAGCCCCCCCGCTAGCGGGAGAGGGAATGAGCAGTTCTTC. Protein product: CASSPPASGRGNEQFF.

The rearrangement uses TRBV5-3 and TRBJ1-5; 8 positions agree with TRBD1. TRBV5-3 is an ORF; its function is uncertain. V lost 3 bases and J lost 6; bases outside the gene matches: 5. The CDR3 covers 14 residues. Written as DNA, the CDR3 is TGTGCCAGAAGCTCACTTCAGGGGGCTCAGCCCCAGCATTTT. It yields the protein CARSSLQGAQPQHF.

The V call is TRBV28, the J call TRBJ1-5; TRBD1 aligns across 8 bases. The germline V gene has CDR1 MDHEN and CDR2 SYDVKM. The CDR3 spans 15 residues. Trimming cost V 3 bases and J 5 bases; bases outside gene matches: 6. CDR3 sequence reads: CASSLGTGPDQPQHF. DNA of the CDR3: TGTGCCAGCAGTTTGGGGACAGGCCCCGATCAGCCCCAGCATTTT.

The chain combines TRBV27 with TRBJ2-7; 8 bases align to TRBD2. Germline values: CDR1 MNHEY, CDR2 SMNVEV (reference sequence). The CDR3 is made up of 15 amino acids. The V segment lost 1 base and the J segment 3 bases; nucleotides outside the gene matches: 5. The CDR3 is CASSLYSGIGYEQYF. CDR3 DNA: TGTGCCAGCAGTTTATATAGCGGGATCGGCTACGAGCAGTACTTC.

The genes are TRBV4-1 and TRBJ1-5; 7 bases match TRBD1. V was pared by 3 bases and J by 7 bases, with 12 bases of the junction left unmatched. From germline, CDR1 is MGHRA and CDR2 YSYEKL. CDR3 length: 16 amino acids. The CDR3 region has the DNA TGCGCCAGCAGCCAGGCTGAGGGGGCAGGGGAACAGCCCCAGCATTTT. Translating gives CASSQAEGAGEQPQHF.

This clone was found once. V and J are TRBV28 and TRBJ2-7; D gene ambiguous. Trimming removed 2 bases from V and 0 bases from J, with 8 bases in between. The CDR3 is made up of 14 amino acids. Germline CDR1 reads MDHEN; CDR2 reads SYDVKM. In DNA, the CDR3 is TGTGCCAGCAGTTTAAGTTTAGCCTCCTACGAGCAGTACTTC. Residues: CASSLSLASYEQYF.

This clone is a singleton in its sample. V usage is TRBV2 and J usage is TRBJ2-2; 8 nucleotides agree with TRBD2. The CDR3 is made up of 17 amino acids. V shed 3 bases and J 2 bases; nucleotides not matched to a gene: 8. CDR1 and CDR2 (germline): SNHLY, FYNNEI. CDR3 residues: CASSDERGSFNTGELFF. The CDR3 nucleotides are TGTGCCAGCAGTGATGAGCGGGGGAGTTTTAACACCGGGGAGCTGTTTTTT.

This chain's CDR3 is CATSRDPSGAGSPLHF. The CDR3 DNA reads as TGTGCCACCAGCAGAGATCCATCAGGGGCCGGTTCACCCCTCCACTTT. This chain connects TRBV15 to TRBJ1-6; D might be TRBD1 (6 bases). CDR3 size: 16 residues. Germline CDR1 is LNHNV and CDR2 is YYDKDF (reference sequence). The V end was cut by 0 bases, the J end by 9 bases, with 15 bases between.

The V and J genes are TRBV2 and TRBJ2-3; the match to TRBD2 covers 11 bases. Germline CDR1 and CDR2: SNHLY and FYNNEI. The CDR3 extends over 17 amino acids. J gave up 2 bases and V 4 bases, and 8 bases lay outside the gene matches. The CDR3 DNA reads TGTGCCAGCAGTGGCTTCACTAGCGGGGGCTCCACAGATACGCAGTATTTT. Translated: CASSGFTSGGSTDTQYF.

The genes are TRBV28 and TRBJ1-1; D possibly corresponds to TRBD1 (5 bases). This CDR3 is 13 amino acids long. V dropped 5 bases and J dropped 3 bases, with 10 bases sitting between them. Germline lookup yields CDR1 MDHEN and CDR2 SYDVKM. CDR3 sequence (DNA): TGTGCCAGCAGTCTCAGCAGGGACACTGAAGCTTTCTTT. Amino acids: CASSLSRDTEAFF.

This clone has only one observation. This chain joins TRBV11-2 and TRBJ2-3, with 10 nucleotides matching TRBD2. This CDR3 has 14 residues. J lost 5 bases, V lost 2 bases, and 1 base had no gene match. The germline V gene encodes CDR1 SGHAT and CDR2 FQNNGV. For the CDR3, the DNA is TGTGCCAGCAGCTTACTAGCGGGGGAAGATACGCAGTATTTT. Residues: CASSLLAGEDTQYF.

The chain has TRBV25-1 and TRBJ2-7; 12 bases agree with TRBD1. The germline gives CDR1 MGHDK, CDR2 SYGVNS. The CDR3 sequence is 15 residues long. V lost 3 bases and J lost 6; bases outside the gene matches: 6. This chain's CDR3 is CASSDQGQGAVEQYF. CDR3 nucleotides: TGTGCCAGCAGTGACCAGGGACAGGGGGCCGTCGAGCAGTACTTC.

This chain connects TRBV13 to TRBJ2-5, with a tentative D call TRBD2 (5 bases). The CDR3 sequence is 16 residues long. Trimming removed 4 bases from V and 1 base from J, with 16 bases in between. Germline-derived CDR1 and CDR2 are PRHDT and FYEKMQ (reference sequence). Written as DNA, the CDR3 is TGTGCCAGCAGCTCCCGGGGTAGCTGGGGCCAAGAGACCCAGTACTTC. It translates to CASSSRGSWGQETQYF.

The CDR3 is CASSLAGSYNEQFF. The CDR3 DNA follows: TGTGCCAGCAGCTTAGCGGGCAGCTACAATGAGCAGTTCTTC. The chain recombines TRBV13 with TRBJ2-1; the D is unclear. This CDR3 comprises 14 residues. The ends were cut back, 1 base at V and 3 bases at J, with 7 bases in the middle. Germline CDR1 and CDR2: PRHDT and FYEKMQ (reference sequence).

This clone was observed once. The V call is TRBV15, the J call TRBJ2-3; no reliable D call. The CDR3 has 13 amino acids. Germline CDR1 LNHNV, CDR2 YYDKDF (reference sequence). Trimming pared 1 base from V and 4 bases from J, leaving 6 bases between. The CDR3 DNA is TGTGCCACCAGCAGAGGATTGGCAGATACGCAGTATTTT. Its translation is CATSRGLADTQYF.

The chain carries TRBV2 and TRBJ2-7; TRBD2 aligns across 8 bases. Germline CDR1 and CDR2: SNHLY and FYNNEI. The CDR3 covers 15 residues. V lost 6 bases, J lost 0 bases, and 7 bases stayed unmatched. The CDR3 DNA reads TGTGCCAGCAGGAAAACTAGCGGAGACTCCTACGAGCAGTACTTC. It encodes CASRKTSGDSYEQYF. Based on the CDR3 plus reference TRBV2 and TRBJ2-7, the full variable domain is EPEVTQTPSHQVTQMGQEVILRCVPISNHLYFYWYRQILGQKVEFLVSFYNNEISEKSEIFDDQFSVERPDGSNFTLKIRSTKLEDSAMYFCASRKTSGDSYEQYFGPGTRLTVT.

The chain employs TRBV7-8 and TRBJ2-7; no clear D. CDR3 length: 15 amino acids. V lost 0 bases to trimming and J lost 3 bases, with 12 bases between them. Germline values: CDR1 SGHVS, CDR2 FQNEAQ. The CDR3 spells CASSLAPVPYYEQYF. The DNA of the CDR3 is TGTGCCAGCAGCTTAGCGCCGGTACCATACTACGAGCAGTACTTC.

The chain uses TRBV30 and TRBJ1-1; a weak D match, TRBD1 (5 bases). Germline assignment: CDR1 GTSNPN and CDR2 SVGIG (reference sequence). Trimming took off 3 bases at V and 4 bases at J, with 15 bases between the two ends. The CDR3 extends over 14 amino acids. This CDR3 reads CAWSLDREVTEAFF. The CDR3 nucleotides read TGTGCCTGGAGCCTCGACAGAGAGGTCACTGAAGCTTTCTTT.

The genes are TRBV10-3 and TRBJ2-5, with 11 bases aligning to TRBD2. In germline, CDR1 is ENHRY, CDR2 SYGVKD. Unmatched junction bases numbered 11, after V lost 1 base and J lost 1 base. CDR3 length equals 19 residues. CDR3 region: CAISELLAGVRLVQETQYF. The DNA for the CDR3 is TGTGCCATCAGTGAGTTACTAGCGGGAGTGCGGTTGGTCCAAGAGACCCAGTACTTC.

The chain employs TRBV9 and TRBJ1-5; D is ambiguous. The V gene lost 2 bases and the J gene lost 0 bases, with 9 bases spanning the gap. The CDR3 contains 15 residues. The germline V gene has CDR1 SGDLS and CDR2 YYNGEE. Here the CDR3 reads CASSVGQHSNQPQHF. The CDR3 region has the DNA TGTGCCAGCAGCGTCGGGCAGCATAGCAATCAGCCCCAGCATTTT.

CDR3 protein: CASSEWGAGANVLTF. CDR3 DNA sequence: TGCGCCAGCAGCGAATGGGGAGCTGGGGCCAACGTCCTGACTTTC. The J gene is TRBJ2-6, the V gene TRBV4-3, with D tentatively TRBD2 (5 bases). Trimming took off 5 bases at V and 2 bases at J, with 10 bases between the two ends. CDR1 is LGHNA, CDR2 YSLEER, per germline. This CDR3 contains 15 residues.

In DNA form, the CDR3 reads TGTGCCAGCAGCCCGGTCCTCGACTCCTACGAGCAGTACTTC. This gives the protein CASSPVLDSYEQYF. The rearrangement links TRBV14 to TRBJ2-7, with D hard to call. Germline V gives CDR1 SGHDN, CDR2 FVKESK. V gave up 4 bases and J gave up 0 bases, with 10 bases separating them. The CDR3 is made up of 14 amino acids.

The CDR3 loop is CASSSRLANYEQYF. The CDR3 bases are TGTGCCAGCAGCTCCAGACTAGCGAATTACGAGCAGTACTTC. J is TRBJ2-7 and V is TRBV21-1; TRBD2 was called by the table and not checked on the DNA. TRBV21-1 is a pseudogene. The CDR3 is made up of 14 amino acids.

The J gene is TRBJ1-2, the V gene TRBV6-1; 10 nucleotides align to TRBD1. CDR3 length: 16 residues. Per germline, CDR1 MNHNS and CDR2 SASEGT. J was trimmed by 4 bases and V by 2 bases; bases with no gene match: 7. CDR3 nucleotides: TGTGCCAGCAGTGAACGCGCGACAGGGGGCATCTATGGCTACACCTTC. Amino acids: CASSERATGGIYGYTF.

This chain joins TRBV4-1 and TRBJ1-4, with D tentatively TRBD1 (6 bases). The CDR3 runs 14 residues. The V and J ends lost 5 bases and 2 bases respectively, with 9 bases between them. The V gene's germline CDR1 is MGHRA and CDR2 YSYEKL. The DNA for the CDR3 is TGCGCCAGCAGCGGGGGGGGCACTAATGAAAAACTGTTTTTT. It codes for CASSGGGTNEKLFF.

This clone was picked up one time. This chain links TRBV9 with TRBJ2-7; 9 bases are a match to TRBD1. With 3 bases clipped from V and 5 bases from J, the junction kept 12 bases outside the gene matches. The CDR3 extends over 16 amino acids. From germline, CDR1 is SGDLS and CDR2 YYNGEE. The CDR3 coding sequence is TGTGCCAGCAGCGCCGCTTCCGGGACAGGGCAGGACGAGCAGTACTTC. This sequence encodes CASSAASGTGQDEQYF.